A single sample gave rise to the 28 T cell receptor beta chains below, sequenced in a study of T cells in Graves' hyperthyroidism and ophthalmopathy. Authors of the study amplified TCR beta CDR3 regions from RNA transcripts. When the TCR CDR3 underwent first-round RT-PCR, the HTBI primer set was used. Via MiXCR, TCRdb re-called the multiplex PCR reads, giving one row per CDR3 protein. The table includes hundreds of thousands of distinct CDR3 sequences, about 14% detected once. The material sequenced was blood. The receptors come from a woman in her forties or fifties with Graves' ophthalmopathy.

This clonotype was observed many times. The chain combines TRBV15 with TRBJ2-1; 12 bases are shared with TRBD2. With V trimmed by 1 base and J by 5 bases, 0 bases remained unmatched. Germline CDR1 LNHNV, CDR2 YYDKDF (reference sequence). The CDR3 is 15 residues long. CDR3 sequence: CATSRGTSGDNEQFF. The DNA of the CDR3 is TGTGCCACCAGCAGAGGGACTAGCGGGGACAATGAGCAGTTCTTC.

This rearrangement joins TRBV29-1 to TRBJ1-1; D gene unclear. The CDR3 totals 11 residues. CDR1 and CDR2 (germline): SQVTM, ANQGSEA. Trimming took off 4 bases at V and 4 bases at J, with 7 bases between the two ends. The CDR3: CSVAGSTEAFF. The CDR3 region has the DNA TGCAGCGTTGCTGGAAGCACTGAAGCTTTCTTT.

This clonotype was detected ten times or more. The chain couples TRBV28 to TRBJ1-5; D remains unclear. The V gene lost 11 bases and the J gene lost 9 bases, with 11 bases spanning the gap. Germline V gives CDR1 MDHEN, CDR2 SYDVKM. This CDR3 contains 10 residues. The CDR3 region has the DNA TGTGCCGGAGGAGAGGTGCCCCAGCATTTT. Amino acid sequence: CAGGEVPQHF.

This clonotype has at least ten counts. The gene calls are TRBV7-2 and TRBJ2-5; TRBD2 matches at 9 bases. V gave up 1 base and J gave up 1 base; unmatched junction bases: 4. Germline V gene lookup returns CDR1 SGHTA and CDR2 FQGNSA. There are 16 residues in the CDR3. The CDR3 is CASSLVQREVQETQYF. CDR3 nucleotide sequence: TGTGCCAGCAGCTTAGTACAGCGGGAGGTCCAAGAGACCCAGTACTTC.

The chain has TRBV18 and TRBJ2-2; TRBD2 matches at 7 bases. The germline CDR1 and CDR2 sequences are KGHSH and LQKENI. The CDR3 has 16 amino acids. V lost 2 bases to trimming and J lost 0 bases; unmatched junction nucleotides: 3. The CDR3 DNA follows: TGTGCCAGCTCACCATGGACTAGTGCGAACACCGGGGAGCTGTTTTTT. Protein: CASSPWTSANTGELFF.

There are many counts of this clonotype. The chain combines TRBV2 with TRBJ1-5, with TRBD1 matching over 9 bases. Trimming at V came to 4 bases and at J to 0 bases, leaving 4 bases not matched to a gene. CDR3 length: 16 amino acids. Germline V lookup: CDR1 SNHLY, CDR2 FYNNEI. CDR3 loop: CASSGNRGLSNQPQHF. CDR3 bases: TGTGCCAGCAGTGGCAACAGGGGGCTTAGCAATCAGCCCCAGCATTTT.

In this sample, this clonotype turned up many times. The V gene is TRBV5-1, the J gene TRBJ2-1; 7 nucleotides align to TRBD2. This CDR3 is built from 18 residues. Trimming at V came to 0 bases and at J to 7 bases, leaving 16 bases not matched to a gene. Per germline, CDR1 SGHRS and CDR2 YFSETQ. The CDR3 sequence is CASSLVVLLAGASNEQFF. The CDR3 DNA is TGCGCCAGCAGCTTGGTAGTTCTGCTGGCGGGAGCTTCGAATGAGCAGTTCTTC.

This clonotype was recorded many times. The V and J genes are TRBV5-1 and TRBJ2-3; a possible D gene is TRBD1 (5 bases). Germline values: CDR1 SGHRS, CDR2 YFSETQ. The V and J ends lost 3 bases and 0 bases respectively, with 11 bases between them. CDR3 length equals 15 residues. In DNA form, the CDR3 reads TGCGCCAGCAGCTCCAGGGCCTCTAGCACAGATACGCAGTATTTT. It yields the protein CASSSRASSTDTQYF.

With respect to this clonotype: An end of the junction does not agree with germline; a read error may underlie this. The J gene is TRBJ1-5, the V gene TRBV7-9; D is possibly TRBD1 (6 bases). Looked up from germline, CDR1 is SEHNR and CDR2 is FQNEAQ (reference sequence). This CDR3 is built from 15 residues. The CDR3 loop is CASSSGDYSNQPRHF. The DNA for the CDR3 is TGTGCCAGCAGCTCAGGGGATTATAGCAATCAGCCCCGGCATTTT.

This clonotype was picked up many times. This rearrangement joins TRBV18 to TRBJ2-7; D ambiguous. V was shortened by 2 bases and J by 3 bases, with 8 bases between the two germline ends. Looked up from germline, CDR1 is KGHSH and CDR2 is LQKENI. There are 13 residues in the CDR3. CDR3 in amino acids: CASSPAADYEQYF. The CDR3 bases are TGTGCCAGCTCACCAGCGGCAGACTACGAGCAGTACTTC. The full variable domain, its missing parts supplied by reference TRBV18 and TRBJ2-7, is NAGVMQNPRHLVRRRGQEARLRCSPMKGHSHVYWYRQLPEEGLKFMVYLQKENIIDESGMPKERFSAEFPKEGPSILRIQQVVRGDSAAYFCASSPAADYEQYFGPGTRLTVT.

This clonotype was observed many times. The genes are TRBV11-3 and TRBJ2-1; D remains ambiguous. The V end was cut by 3 bases, the J end by 0 bases, with 15 bases between. Germline V gene lookup returns CDR1 SGHNT and CDR2 YENEEA. The CDR3 sequence is 17 residues long. The CDR3 DNA is TGTGCCAGCAGCTTTAGGGAAGCCCCGAGCTCCTACAATGAGCAGTTCTTC. It specifies CASSFREAPSSYNEQFF.

The sample holds many counts of this clonotype. V gene TRBV28 combines with J gene TRBJ2-5; D is possibly TRBD2 (5 bases). Trimming pared 6 bases from V and 0 bases from J, leaving 8 bases between. Germline V gene data show CDR1 as MDHEN and CDR2 as SYDVKM. CDR3 length equals 13 residues. CDR3 nucleotides: TGTGCCAGCAGACCGGGGAACCAAGAGACCCAGTACTTC. Protein product: CASRPGNQETQYF. The full variable domain, rest sourced from reference TRBV28 and TRBJ2-5, is DVKVTQSSRYLVKRTGEKVFLECVQDMDHENMFWYRQDPGLGLRLIYFSYDVKMKEKGDIPEGYSVSREKKERFSLILESASTNQTSMYLCASRPGNQETQYFGPGTRLLVL.

The chain couples TRBV7-9 to TRBJ1-4; D call uncertain. The V end lost 5 bases, the J end lost 3 bases, and 10 bases lay between the germline ends. The CDR3 loop spans 14 amino acids. Germline CDR1 SEHNR, CDR2 FQNEAQ (reference sequence). CDR3 sequence: CASSHREANEKLFF. The DNA of the CDR3 is TGTGCCAGCAGCCACCGGGAAGCTAATGAAAAACTGTTTTTT.

This clonotype was recorded at least ten times. V is TRBV29-1 and J is TRBJ2-6; no clear D gene. V shed 4 bases and J shed 2 bases, with 9 bases lying between them. CDR3 length: 14 amino acids. From germline, CDR1 is SQVTM and CDR2 ANQGSEA. CDR3 loop: CSVAQAAGANVLTF. The CDR3 nucleotides read TGCAGCGTTGCGCAGGCGGCTGGGGCCAACGTCCTGACTTTC.

The sample holds many counts of this clonotype. V is TRBV2 and J is TRBJ2-1; D is unclear. CDR3 length equals 14 residues. The germline gives CDR1 SNHLY, CDR2 FYNNEI. V dropped 4 bases and J dropped 8 bases, with 15 bases sitting between them. CDR3 residues: CASSVRPPLYEQFF. CDR3 DNA: TGTGCCAGCAGTGTAAGGCCACCCCTTTATGAGCAGTTCTTC. Looking up the rest from reference TRBV2 and TRBJ2-1 gives the full variable domain: EPEVTQTPSHQVTQMGQEVILRCVPISNHLYFYWYRQILGQKVEFLVSFYNNEISEKSEIFDDQFSVERPDGSNFTLKIRSTKLEDSAMYFCASSVRPPLYEQFFGPGTRLTVL.

There are many counts of this clonotype. This sequence joins TRBV20-1 and TRBJ2-7; 10 bases are a match to TRBD2. There are 13 residues in the CDR3. J was trimmed by 4 bases and V by 5 bases; bases with no gene match: 5. Per germline, CDR1 DFQATT and CDR2 SNEGSKA (reference sequence). CDR3 residues: CSALAGAGYEQYF. Written as DNA, the CDR3 is TGCAGTGCTCTAGCGGGAGCAGGTTACGAGCAGTACTTC.

This clonotype has just a few counts. The chain has TRBV20-1 and TRBJ2-7, with 9 bases that match TRBD2. The CDR3 sequence is 14 residues long. V was pared by 1 base and J by 7 bases, with 8 bases of the junction left unmatched. Germline V gene lookup returns CDR1 DFQATT and CDR2 SNEGSKA (reference sequence). The DNA of the CDR3 is TGCAGTGCTAGAGTATTGGCGGGAGGGCTTGAGCAGTACTTC. This gives the protein CSARVLAGGLEQYF.

The chain links TRBV29-1 to TRBJ2-1, with D unclear. Germline CDR1 reads SQVTM; CDR2 reads ANQGSEA. The length of the CDR3 is 8 residues. The V end was cut by 8 bases, the J end by 4 bases, with 0 bases between. CDR3 sequence reads: CSYNEQFF. The CDR3 DNA is TGCAGCTACAATGAGCAGTTCTTC.

As to this clonotype: This may be a read error, as it is one base from a much larger clone. The chain uses TRBV7-2 and TRBJ2-2; D is possibly TRBD2 (6 bases). Germline V gene sequence: CDR1 SGHTA, CDR2 FQGNSA. The ends were cut back, 5 bases at V and 6 bases at J, with 22 bases in the middle. CDR3 length: 17 amino acids. CDR3 DNA: TGTGCCAGCAGCCCAGGACTAACGGGAGTGGTGGCCGGGGAGCTGTTTTTT. As protein: CASSPGLTGVVAGELFF.

This chain joins TRBV4-1 and TRBJ2-7; 10 bases match TRBD2. From germline, CDR1 is MGHRA and CDR2 YSYEKL. Trimming took 4 bases from V and 4 from J; bases not matched to a gene: 7. The CDR3 length is 15 residues. CDR3 bases: TGCGCCAGCAGCCGACTAGAGCGGGAGGGGTACGAGCAGTACTTC. Its protein is CASSRLEREGYEQYF.

This clonotype was seen many times. V is TRBV7-2 and J is TRBJ1-1; D may be TRBD1 (5 bases). The length of the CDR3 is 14 residues. The V gene lost 5 bases and the J gene lost 0 bases, with 10 bases spanning the gap. CDR1 is SGHTA, CDR2 FQGNSA, per germline. DNA of the CDR3: TGTGCCAGCAGCCCGGGACTCATGAACACTGAAGCTTTCTTT. Residues: CASSPGLMNTEAFF. Full variable domain (rest looked up from reference TRBV7-2 and TRBJ1-1): GAGVSQSPSNKVTEKGKDVELRCDPISGHTALYWYRQSLGQGLEFLIYFQGNSAPDKSGLPSDRFSAERTGGSVSTLTIQRTQQEDSAVYLCASSPGLMNTEAFFGQGTRLTVV.

The V and J genes are TRBV5-4 and TRBJ1-2, with a weak D call TRBD1 (6 bases). The CDR3 sequence is 13 residues long. The V end was cut by 2 bases, the J end by 7 bases, with 12 bases between. Germline CDR1 and CDR2: SGHNT and YYREEE (reference sequence). The CDR3 DNA is TGTGCCAGCAGCTTCACAGGGTACACTGGCTACACCTTC. It yields the protein CASSFTGYTGYTF.

This clonotype was observed at least ten times. The chain combines TRBV5-1 with TRBJ1-2; TRBD1 is a possible D gene (6 bases). Germline V lookup: CDR1 SGHRS, CDR2 YFSETQ. The CDR3 spans 17 residues. V was shortened by 1 base and J by 4 bases, with 20 bases between the two germline ends. Here the CDR3 DNA reads TGCGCCAGCAGCTTGTCACCGCGAGGGGGAAACGGCTATGGCTACACCTTC. This encodes CASSLSPRGGNGYGYTF.

A few counts support this clonotype. The rearrangement joins TRBV9 to TRBJ2-3, with 9 bases that match TRBD2. After removal of 3 bases from V and 0 bases from J, the junction contained 8 bases not matched to a gene. Per the germline V gene, CDR1 is SGDLS and CDR2 is YYNGEE. This CDR3 is 17 amino acids long. In DNA, the CDR3 is TGTGCCAGCAGCGAGCGTAGCGGGAGAACAAGCACAGATACGCAGTATTTT. This encodes CASSERSGRTSTDTQYF.

A few counts support this clonotype. This chain joins TRBV5-6 and TRBJ2-7; 7 nucleotides align to TRBD2. The CDR3 has 16 amino acids. Germline-derived CDR1 and CDR2 are SGHDT and YYEEEE. V trimming: 3 bases; J trimming: 4 bases; junction bases outside the gene matches: 13. The CDR3: CASSSPSAGAIYEQYF. CDR3 sequence (DNA): TGTGCCAGCAGCTCCCCCTCGGCGGGAGCAATTTACGAGCAGTACTTC. Together with reference TRBV5-6 and TRBJ2-7, the CDR3 gives the full variable domain: DAGVTQSPTHLIKTRGQQVTLRCSPKSGHDTVSWYQQALGQGPQFIFQYYEEEERQRGNFPDRFSGHQFPNYSSELNVNALLLGDSALYLCASSSPSAGAIYEQYFGPGTRLTVT.

This clonotype has at least ten counts. Here the CDR3 reads CASSLFAGGSYEQYF. As DNA, the CDR3 is TGTGCCAGCAGTTTGTTTGCGGGAGGGAGCTACGAGCAGTACTTC. The chain uses TRBV28 and TRBJ2-7; 9 bases align to TRBD2. The V segment lost 3 bases and the J segment 3 bases; nucleotides outside the gene matches: 6. In germline, CDR1 is MDHEN, CDR2 SYDVKM. The CDR3 consists of 15 residues.

The chain couples TRBV19 to TRBJ2-1; 16 nucleotides align to TRBD2. Germline trimming cut 5 bases from V and 9 bases from J; bases unmatched to any gene: 16. Germline V gene sequence: CDR1 LNHDA, CDR2 SQIVND (reference sequence). The CDR3 extends over 19 amino acids. The CDR3 here is CASSFPGLAGGPDIFEQFF. The DNA of the CDR3 is TGTGCCAGTAGTTTCCCGGGACTAGCGGGAGGGCCGGATATCTTTGAGCAGTTCTTC.

At least ten counts were recorded for this clonotype. The CDR3 spells CASSPTTSGRNTQYF. The CDR3, as DNA: TGCGCCAGCAGCCCAACGACTAGCGGGAGAAATACGCAGTATTTT. The chain couples TRBV5-1 to TRBJ2-3, with 12 bases lining up with TRBD2. Trimming at V came to 4 bases and at J to 7 bases, leaving 7 bases not matched to a gene. The CDR3 spans 15 residues. CDR1 and CDR2 from the germline V gene are SGHRS and YFSETQ.